The 12 T cell receptor beta chains below come from one sample, sequenced in a study of long-term antiretroviral therapy in people with HIV. The assay, immunoSEQ v3.0, was run at survey level. TCRdb's copy holds only in-frame clones and misses some; the assay was immunoSEQ multiplex PCR. There are about 30,000 clones in the sample; roughly 84% occur only once, and 7% to 9% lies in the top ten. The starting material was unsorted PBMCs, obtained 3 years after starting antiretroviral therapy. The source is a man aged 40-55 years with HIV.

This chain joins TRBV6-5 and TRBJ1-1; no clear D gene. The CDR3 totals 14 residues. Trimming stripped 2 bases from V and 6 bases from J, with 13 bases between. Looked up from germline, CDR1 is MNHEY and CDR2 is SVGAGI. Here the CDR3 reads CASSYSFLKAEAFF. In DNA, the CDR3 is TGTGCCAGCAGTTACAGTTTTCTGAAGGCTGAAGCTTTCTTT.

The chain combines TRBV5-8 with TRBJ2-1; tentative D call: TRBD2 (6 bases). Between the trimmed V and J ends, which lost 4 bases and 7 bases, there was a span of 12 bases. CDR3 length: 13 residues. Germline V lookup: CDR1 SGHTS, CDR2 YDEGEE. The CDR3 DNA follows: TGTGCCAGCAGCATGGGACTTTGGAATGAGCAGTTCTTC. Its protein is CASSMGLWNEQFF.

The chain joins TRBV7-9 to TRBJ2-7; D assignment may be TRBD1 or TRBD2 (5 bases each). Germline loops: CDR1 SEHNR, CDR2 FQNEAQ (reference sequence). The CDR3 consists of 14 residues. Trimming removed 3 bases at V and 3 bases at J, with 12 bases between. CDR3 residues: CASSFPGRNYEQYF. The CDR3 nucleotides are TGTGCCAGCAGCTTTCCGGGACGTAACTACGAGCAGTACTTC. Together with reference TRBV7-9 and TRBJ2-7, the CDR3 gives the full variable domain: DTGVSQNPRHKITKRGQNVTFRCDPISEHNRLYWYRQTLGQGPEFLTYFQNEAQLEKSRLLSDRFSAERPKGSFSTLEIQRTEQGDSAMYLCASSFPGRNYEQYFGPGTRLTVT.

The chain joins TRBV7-9 to TRBJ2-3; D is possibly TRBD2 (6 bases). Trimming shortened V by 5 bases and J by 0 bases, and 15 bases separated the two germline ends. In germline, CDR1 is SEHNR, CDR2 FQNEAQ (reference sequence). CDR3 length: 16 residues. This CDR3 is CASSPLWGESTDTQYF. Here the CDR3 DNA reads TGTGCCAGCAGCCCCCTCTGGGGGGAAAGCACAGATACGCAGTATTTT. Variable domain in full (rest from reference TRBV7-9 and TRBJ2-3): DTGVSQNPRHKITKRGQNVTFRCDPISEHNRLYWYRQTLGQGPEFLTYFQNEAQLEKSRLLSDRFSAERPKGSFSTLEIQRTEQGDSAMYLCASSPLWGESTDTQYFGPGTRLTVL.

The chain employs TRBV7-2 and TRBJ1-6; TRBD1 matches at 7 bases. J was trimmed by 8 bases and V by 6 bases; bases with no gene match: 10. Germline CDR1 SGHTA, CDR2 FQGNSA. CDR3 size: 15 residues. CDR3 protein: CASSLSAGGYSPLHF. The CDR3 DNA is TGTGCCAGCAGTTTATCGGCAGGGGGTTATTCACCCCTCCACTTT.

The chain carries TRBV19 and TRBJ2-1; maybe TRBD2 (6 bases). CDR1 is LNHDA and CDR2 is SQIVND in the germline V gene (reference sequence). CDR3 length: 14 residues. V was pared by 2 bases and J by 8 bases, with 13 bases between. This CDR3 reads CASSIKLAYHEQFF. CDR3 bases: TGTGCCAGTAGTATAAAACTAGCTTACCATGAGCAGTTCTTC.

The table lists this clone with a count of one. The J gene is TRBJ1-6, the V gene TRBV9; a possible D gene is TRBD1 (5 bases). Germline CDR1 reads SGDLS; CDR2 reads YYNGEE. This CDR3 spans 15 amino acids. Trimming took off 3 bases at V and 4 bases at J, with 11 bases between the two ends. The CDR3 protein is CASSEVGEYNSPLHF. In DNA form, the CDR3 reads TGTGCCAGCAGCGAGGTAGGGGAGTATAATTCACCCCTCCACTTT.

The chain recombines TRBV27 with TRBJ2-4; a weak D match, TRBD1 (5 bases). Germline V lookup: CDR1 MNHEY, CDR2 SMNVEV (reference sequence). The CDR3 is 13 amino acids. The ends were cut back, 2 bases at V and 9 bases at J, with 11 bases in the middle. The CDR3 loop reads CASSLMGRGIQYF. The CDR3 DNA sequence: TGTGCCAGCAGTTTAATGGGAAGGGGCATTCAGTACTTC.

This clone was counted a single time. This chain uses TRBV7-9 with TRBJ1-4, with D hard to call. V lost 1 base, J lost 0 bases, and 6 bases lay in between. This CDR3 region has 15 residues. Germline CDR1 reads SEHNR; CDR2 reads FQNEAQ (reference sequence). The CDR3 nucleotides are TGTGCCAGCAGCTTAGGACTCGCAACTAATGAAAAACTGTTTTTT. Translation gives CASSLGLATNEKLFF.

The chain is built from TRBV5-6 and TRBJ2-7; either TRBD1 or TRBD2 may fit D (5 bases each). Trimming pared 4 bases from V and 7 bases from J, leaving 15 bases between. The CDR3 is 13 residues long. Germline CDR1 is SGHDT and CDR2 is YYEEEE. The chain's CDR3 is CASSTSGAMEQYF. The CDR3 DNA reads TGTGCCAGCAGCACCTCCGGGGCGATGGAGCAGTACTTC.

The chain links TRBV5-4 to TRBJ1-4; D not certain. Per the germline V gene, CDR1 is SGHNT and CDR2 is YYREEE (reference sequence). V was clipped by 4 bases and J by 8 bases, with 21 bases between them. The CDR3 runs 16 residues. CDR3 nucleotides: TGTGCCAGCAGCGCCCAACGGGCAGGCGATCAGGAAAAACTGTTTTTT. Protein: CASSAQRAGDQEKLFF. The variable domain in full, completed from reference TRBV5-4 and TRBJ1-4, reads ETGVTQSPTHLIKTRGQQVTLRCSSQSGHNTVSWYQQALGQGPQFIFQYYREEENGRGNFPPRFSGLQFPNYSSELNVNALELDDSALYLCASSAQRAGDQEKLFFGSGTQLSVL.

This clone was detected only a few times. The chain carries TRBV10-1 and TRBJ2-7, with D uncertain. This CDR3 is 12 amino acids long. V was trimmed by 0 bases and J by 3 bases, leaving 3 bases between them. CDR1 is WNHNN and CDR2 is SYGVQD in the germline V gene (reference sequence). CDR3: CASSESSYEQYF. Written as DNA, the CDR3 is TGCGCCAGCAGTGAGTCGAGCTACGAGCAGTACTTC.